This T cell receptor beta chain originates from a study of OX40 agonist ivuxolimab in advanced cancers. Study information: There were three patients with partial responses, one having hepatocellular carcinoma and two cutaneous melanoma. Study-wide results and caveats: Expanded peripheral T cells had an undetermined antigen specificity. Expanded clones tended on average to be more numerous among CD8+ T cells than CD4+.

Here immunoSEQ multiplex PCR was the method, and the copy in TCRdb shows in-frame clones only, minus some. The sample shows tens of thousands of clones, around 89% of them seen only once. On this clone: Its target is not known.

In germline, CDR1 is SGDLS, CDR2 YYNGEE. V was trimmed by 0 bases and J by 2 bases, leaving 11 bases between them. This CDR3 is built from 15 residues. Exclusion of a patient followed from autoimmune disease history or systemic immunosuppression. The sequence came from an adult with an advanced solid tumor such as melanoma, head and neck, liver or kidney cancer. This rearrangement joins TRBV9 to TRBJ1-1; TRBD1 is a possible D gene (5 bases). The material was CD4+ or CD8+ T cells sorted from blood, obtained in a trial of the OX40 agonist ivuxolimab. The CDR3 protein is CASSVVGHLNTEAFF. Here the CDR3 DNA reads TGTGCCAGCAGCGTAGTAGGACACCTAAACACTGAAGCTTTCTTT.